Below, 10 T cell receptor beta chains from the same sample are listed, as sequenced in a study of blood T cell repertoires in COVID-19. Some clones are missing from TCRdb's copy, which holds only in-frame ones; the method was immunoSEQ multiplex PCR. The sample lists roughly 250,000 clones; 70% to 85% were seen once. The sample comprised peripheral blood. The receptors were sampled from a woman older than 75 with active or convalescent COVID-19.

CDR3 loop: CASSPDSPNSPLHF. Written as DNA, the CDR3 is TGTGCCAGCTCTCCCGACAGCCCTAATTCACCCCTCCACTTT. J is TRBJ1-6 and V is TRBV18, with a weak D call TRBD1 (5 bases). The CDR3 has 14 amino acids. Trimming cost V 6 bases and J 6 bases, with 12 bases left between them. CDR1 is KGHSH and CDR2 is LQKENI in the germline V gene.

This clone was observed a single time. V and J are TRBV10-2 and TRBJ2-7; TRBD1 might be the D (7 bases). This CDR3 region has 18 residues. V shed 6 bases and J shed 6 bases, with 30 bases lying between them. Germline assignment: CDR1 WSHSY and CDR2 SAAADI. In DNA form, the CDR3 reads TGCGCCAGCAGCAGACAGGGAGGCAGCGGGCTACTACTCTCCGAGCAGTACTTC. Protein: CASSRQGGSGLLLSEQYF.

The rearrangement links TRBV7-2 to TRBJ2-3; D might be TRBD1 (6 bases). CDR3 length equals 16 residues. Trimming removed 7 bases from V and 1 base from J, with 18 bases in between. The V gene's germline CDR1 is SGHTA and CDR2 FQGNSA. CDR3 sequence (DNA): TGTGCCAGCAAACCTCAGGGGCCGCTGGGCACAGATACGCAGTATTTT. It specifies CASKPQGPLGTDTQYF.

About this clone itself: Other DNA sequences in this sample translate to the same CDR3. The rearrangement links TRBV5-1 to TRBJ1-4, with 8 bases aligning to TRBD1. CDR1 is SGHRS, CDR2 YFSETQ, per germline. The CDR3 contains 14 residues. V gave up 1 base and J gave up 8 bases; unmatched junction bases: 4. The CDR3 nucleotides are TGCGCCAGCAGCTTGACAGGGGGAGAAGAAAAACTGTTTTTT. Residues: CASSLTGGEEKLFF.

The J gene is TRBJ2-5, the V gene TRBV7-8; TRBD1 matches at 7 bases. This CDR3 contains 15 residues. CDR1 and CDR2 (germline): SGHVS, FQNEAQ. With 1 base clipped from V and 3 bases from J, the junction kept 5 bases outside the gene matches. The CDR3 here is CASSLGTGDEETQYF. In DNA, the CDR3 is TGTGCCAGCAGCTTAGGGACAGGAGATGAAGAGACCCAGTACTTC.

V and J are TRBV5-5 and TRBJ1-4; D is unclear. The CDR3 contains 13 residues. The ends were cut back, 1 base at V and 8 bases at J, with 9 bases in the middle. Germline CDR1 is SGHKS and CDR2 is YYEKEE (reference sequence). The CDR3, as DNA: TGTGCCAGCAGCTTGCTGAGTGTAGAAAAACTGTTTTTT. This translates into CASSLLSVEKLFF.

This rearrangement joins TRBV24-1 to TRBJ2-5; D gene unclear. Germline assignment: CDR1 KGHDR and CDR2 SFDVKD. The CDR3 length is 17 residues. V dropped 4 bases and J dropped 2 bases, with 19 bases sitting between them. CDR3: CATSDSTPRSLQETQYF. CDR3 nucleotides: TGTGCCACCAGTGACTCTACACCTCGGAGCTTACAAGAGACCCAGTACTTC.

The V call is TRBV28, the J call TRBJ1-4; 8 nucleotides line up with TRBD1. Germline V gene sequence: CDR1 MDHEN, CDR2 SYDVKM. Losses at the gene ends were 9 bases for V and 8 bases for J; bases not matched to a gene: 8. CDR3 length: 13 amino acids. As DNA, the CDR3 is TGTGCCAGTTTGACAGGACAGGGCGAAAAACTGTTTTTT. Translation: CASLTGQGEKLFF.

The V and J genes are TRBV7-9 and TRBJ1-4, with D possibly matching TRBD1 (6 bases). This CDR3 is 14 amino acids long. Germline CDR1 is SEHNR and CDR2 is FQNEAQ (reference sequence). The V end lost 3 bases, the J end lost 8 bases, and 13 bases lay between the germline ends. The CDR3 reads CASSLTGFIEKLFF. The CDR3 bases are TGTGCCAGCAGCTTGACAGGCTTTATCGAAAAACTGTTTTTT.

The rearrangement links TRBV18 to TRBJ2-7; 11 bases line up with TRBD2. The CDR3 runs to 14 residues. J gave up 5 bases and V 8 bases, and 8 bases lay outside the gene matches. Germline-derived CDR1 and CDR2 are KGHSH and LQKENI. For the CDR3, the DNA is TGTGCCAGCGCGGTAGCGGGAGGGCCCCACGAGCAGTACTTC. Residues: CASAVAGGPHEQYF.